Listed here is a single T cell receptor delta chain. What antigen it recognizes has not been identified. This DNA's translation and the protein TCRdb lists, from a much larger clone, do not match at residue 14, likely due to a read error; the protein shown is translated from the DNA. This sample stems from a study of γδ T cells in repeated Plasmodium falciparum infection (dated by TCRdb to about 2021). As for the study more broadly: The natural-infection arm enrolled Malian children exposed to intense seasonal malaria transmission and compared the Malian children with Australian children matched for age and gender. Five malaria-naive U.S. adults underwent four controlled human malaria infections by bites from P. falciparum NF54-infected Anopheles stephensi mosquitoes over about 590 days. Samples from controlled-infection subjects were taken at baseline, right before selected infections, and 21 days after each infection. Malian gammadelta TCR repertoires were analysed cross-sectionally during no-transmission periods and longitudinally across acute febrile malaria episodes. In the study, the shaping of the human gammadelta T cell repertoire by repeated Plasmodium falciparum infection was examined using natural infection in Mali and controlled human malaria infection.

Library preparation was by multiplex PCR. Sequencer: Illumina MiSeq. From each sorted gammadelta T cell sample, both TCR gamma (TRG) and TCR delta (TRD) chains were sequenced. On the authors' methods: The repertoire analyses drew on clonotype tree plots, the accumulated frequency of the top 20 clonotypes, and diversity index (DI) and D75 metrics. TCRdb called clones from the public reads with CATT, and repeated DNA sequences were later combined into one row. The V and J calls come from TCRdb's annotation, not from the publication. The sample table records about 51,000 delta-chain clones; roughly 2% of these occur just once. The ten biggest clones cover roughly a quarter of the sample. CDR1 and CDR2 are drawn from the germline V gene: TSWWSYY, QGS. Inclusive of the bounding cysteine and phenylalanine, the CDR3 is 16 residues long. The CDR3 DNA has 48 bases and is translated from base 1. Summary of the overall study and its limitations: In Vdelta2-negative gammadelta TCR repertoires, which were largely Vdelta1+, repeated controlled infections appeared to drive waves of new clonotype selection. Generalizability was limited because the Malian cohort came from a small rural village made up predominantly of one ethnic group. Vgamma9/Vdelta2+ TCR repertoires showed a highly stable polyclonal repertoire over time and infection, with many inter-individual overlapping TCRgamma sequences. Compared with Australian children, Malian children appeared to have Vdelta2-negative gammadelta TCR repertoires that were more clonally expanded, less diverse and less shared. The controlled-infection cohort was small, limiting analysis of inter-individual variability in gammadelta T cell responses.

Vgamma9/Vdelta2+ and Vdelta2-negative gammadelta T cell populations were flow-sorted from peripheral blood mononuclear cells for bulk TCR repertoire analysis. No J gene was called, and the V gene is TRDV1. This receptor was taken from a pool of human donors (malaria-infected and uninfected, not separated). Input material: gamma-delta T cells from blood. The bases read TGTGCTCTTGGGGAACCCACATTCTTCCTATGGGTTAAACCCATCTTT. This yields the protein CALGEPTFFLWVKPIF.